A single TCR beta chain is shown here with its context. Its cognate antigen is unknown. As the sequencing template, cDNA was produced by extracting RNA and reverse transcribing it. Clones were read by immunoSEQ multiplex PCR, and TCRdb kept only the in-frame ones, dropping some. Found here are roughly 98,000 clones, roughly two thirds of them singletons; the top ten hold around 15%. This specimen comes from a study of CD8+ T cells in alopecia areata. Germline values: CDR1 GTSNPN, CDR2 SVGIG (reference sequence). The V gene end was trimmed by 4 bases and the J gene end by 4 bases; junction bases not matched to a gene: 5. CDR3 size: 13 residues. Study results and limitations: Normal scalp showed lower clonality than lesional scalp, especially alopecia totalis/universalis.

Treatment meaning: oral pan-JAK inhibitor, 5-10 mg twice daily. The material was CD8+ T cells sorted from blood, obtained at week 4, from a patient treated with tofacitinib. This clonotype originated in a human donor with alopecia areata. The gene calls are TRBV30 and TRBJ1-2, with 8 bases identical to TRBD1. This CDR3 is CAWTGGSFYGYTF. CDR3 bases: TGTGCCTGGACAGGGGGCTCGTTCTATGGCTACACCTTC.